The clone carrying this TCR beta chain is a singleton in its sample. This specimen comes from a study of T cell changes during pregnancy in multiple sclerosis. Measured with immunoSEQ multiplex PCR; TCRdb has only the in-frame clones, and not every one. Among fewer than 50,000 clones listed, less than 95% were seen once. This CDR3 is 13 amino acids long. Germline CDR1 reads SNHLY; CDR2 reads FYNNEI. Trimming removed 8 bases at V and 3 bases at J, with 13 bases between. The receptor comes from a female donor with multiple sclerosis, enrolled in a pregnancy study. The V call is TRBV2, the J call TRBJ1-2; D is unclear. This sample comprised CD8+ T cells from peripheral blood mononuclear cells, obtained in the first trimester of pregnancy. The CDR3 nucleotides are TGTGCCAGCCTACCCGCCGGGTACTATGGCTACACCTTC. Protein sequence: CASLPAGYYGYTF.